This T cell receptor beta chain emerged from a study of cytomegalovirus exposure and HLA in healthy donors. V was shortened by 10 bases and J by 8 bases, with 16 bases between the two germline ends. This CDR3 has 12 residues. Vbeta (60) and Jbeta (13) primers were used in the PCR. The assay was immunoSEQ multiplex PCR, and TCRdb's table has in-frame clones only and misses some. Among about 160,000 clones listed, around 82% were seen once. This TCR was sampled from a man aged 45 to 65 in good health and CMV-seropositive. The sample was PBMCs. V is TRBV5-3 and J is TRBJ2-1; D perhaps matches TRBD2 (6 bases). TRBV5-3 has ORF status, its function being uncertain. Here the CDR3 reads CAGGIKSDEQFF. The CDR3 DNA reads as TGTGCCGGCGGGATTAAATCGGATGAGCAGTTCTTC.